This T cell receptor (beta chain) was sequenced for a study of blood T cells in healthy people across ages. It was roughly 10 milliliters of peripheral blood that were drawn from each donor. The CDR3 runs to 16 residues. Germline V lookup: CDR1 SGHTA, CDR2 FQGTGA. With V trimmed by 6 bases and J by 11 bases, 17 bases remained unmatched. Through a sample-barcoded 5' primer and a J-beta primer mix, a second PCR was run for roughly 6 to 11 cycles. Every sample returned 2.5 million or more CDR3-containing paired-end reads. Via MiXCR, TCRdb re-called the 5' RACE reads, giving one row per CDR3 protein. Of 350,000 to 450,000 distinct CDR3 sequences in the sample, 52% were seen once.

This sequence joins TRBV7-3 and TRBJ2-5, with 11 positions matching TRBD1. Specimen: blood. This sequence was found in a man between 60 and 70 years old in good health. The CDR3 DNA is TGTGCCAGCAGTCCTAGGGGACAGGGGGGGGCCAATGAGCAGTACTTC. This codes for CASSPRGQGGANEQYF. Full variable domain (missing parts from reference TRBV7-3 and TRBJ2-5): GAGVSQTPSNKVTEKGKYVELRCDPISGHTALYWYRQSLGQGPEFLIYFQGTGAADDSGLPNDRFFAVRPEGSVSTLKIQRTERGDSAVYLCASSPRGQGGANEQYFGPGTRLLVL.